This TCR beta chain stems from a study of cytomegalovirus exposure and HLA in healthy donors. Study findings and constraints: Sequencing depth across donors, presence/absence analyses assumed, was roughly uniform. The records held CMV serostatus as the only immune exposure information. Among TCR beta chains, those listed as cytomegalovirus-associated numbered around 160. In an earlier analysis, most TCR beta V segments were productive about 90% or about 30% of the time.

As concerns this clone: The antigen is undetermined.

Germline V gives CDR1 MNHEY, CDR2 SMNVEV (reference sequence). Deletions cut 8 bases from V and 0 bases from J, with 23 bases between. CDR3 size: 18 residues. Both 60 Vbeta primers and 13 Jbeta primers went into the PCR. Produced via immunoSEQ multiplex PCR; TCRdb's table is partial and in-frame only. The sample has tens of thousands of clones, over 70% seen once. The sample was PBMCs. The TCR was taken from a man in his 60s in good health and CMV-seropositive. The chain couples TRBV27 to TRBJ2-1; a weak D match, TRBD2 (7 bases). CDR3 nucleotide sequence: TGTGCCAGCGGTCGGGGCCGGGGGGCCCTAAGCTCCTACAATGAGCAGTTCTTC. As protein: CASGRGRGALSSYNEQFF.